This record concerns one TCR beta chain sequence. Its specificity is not known. This entry is derived from a study of T cells in Graves' hyperthyroidism and ophthalmopathy. Study-level findings and limits: The majority of expanded thyroid clonotypes above 0.001 also appeared in blood.

Researchers amplified the TCR beta CDR3 regions from RNA transcripts. HTBI primers drove first-round RT-PCR of the TCR CDR3. Using its own MiXCR run on the multiplex PCR reads, TCRdb lists one record per CDR3 protein. The data contain 500,000 to 650,000 distinct CDR3 sequences, 17% of them singletons. The CDR3 spans 17 residues. CDR1 is SQVTM, CDR2 ANQGSEA, per germline. V shed 7 bases, J shed 1 base, and the junction held 14 bases outside the gene matches. The sample taken for sequencing was blood. The TCR originated in a woman between 18 and 29 years old with Graves' ophthalmopathy. V gene TRBV29-1 combines with J gene TRBJ2-5; 11 bases match TRBD2. Written as DNA, the CDR3 is TGCAGCGCCCAGGGGATAGCGGGAGGGCCCTTCCAAGAGACCCAGTACTTC. It codes for CSAQGIAGGPFQETQYF.